This passage covers 15 T cell receptor beta chains from one sample sequenced in a study of early T cells in non-severe SARS-CoV-2 infection. In TCRdb, the 5' RACE reads were re-called with MiXCR into one record per CDR3 protein. This table has tens of thousands of distinct CDR3 sequences, about 12% appearing once. The sequencing sample was made of whole blood. The receptors were sampled from an adult who was a healthcare worker with PCR-confirmed SARS-CoV-2 infection or an uninfected control (not recorded which).

The CDR3 loop is CASSYKRGGRNEQFF. CDR3 bases: TGTGCCAGCAGTTACAAGCGGGGGGGCCGGAATGAGCAGTTCTTC. This chain links TRBV6-5 with TRBJ2-1; 10 bases match TRBD2. Losses at the gene ends were 2 bases for V and 7 bases for J; bases not matched to a gene: 5. The germline gives CDR1 MNHEY, CDR2 SVGAGI. The CDR3 consists of 15 residues.

This clonotype showed up many times. This CDR3 reads CASSAGGLNQPQHF. CDR3 nucleotide sequence: TGTGCCAGCAGCGCCGGGGGACTCAATCAGCCCCAGCATTTT. The chain has TRBV7-8 and TRBJ1-5; D perhaps matches TRBD1 (5 bases). This CDR3 has 14 amino acids. V lost 5 bases to trimming and J lost 3 bases, with 11 bases between them. The germline CDR1 and CDR2 sequences are SGHVS and FQNEAQ.

J is TRBJ2-5 and V is TRBV20-1, with 8 bases matching TRBD2. This CDR3 has 16 amino acids. The junction had 11 bases not matched to a gene; V was cut back by 1 base and J by 4 bases. Germline CDR1 reads DFQATT; CDR2 reads SNEGSKA (reference sequence). CDR3 amino acids: CSARVFRGGSGETQYF. The DNA of the CDR3 is TGCAGTGCTAGAGTGTTCCGCGGGGGGTCGGGAGAGACCCAGTACTTC.

In its sample, this clonotype was seen a few times. The gene calls are TRBV30 and TRBJ2-3; maybe TRBD1 (6 bases). CDR1 GTSNPN and CDR2 SVGIG come from the germline V gene (reference sequence). This CDR3 is built from 16 residues. Trimming stripped 4 bases from V and 0 bases from J, with 17 bases between. As DNA, the CDR3 is TGTGCCTGGATAGTACAGGGACACCCTAGCACAGATACGCAGTATTTT. This encodes CAWIVQGHPSTDTQYF. The variable domain in full, completed from reference TRBV30 and TRBJ2-3, reads SQTIHQWPATLVQPVGSPLSLECTVEGTSNPNLYWYRQAAGRGLQLLFYSVGIGQISSEVPQNLSASRPQDRQFILSSKKLLLSDSGFYLCAWIVQGHPSTDTQYFGPGTRLTVL.

The sample holds a few counts of this clonotype. The chain has TRBV5-1 and TRBJ2-3; TRBD2 matches at 13 bases. Germline V lookup: CDR1 SGHRS, CDR2 YFSETQ. The CDR3 contains 17 residues. Losses at the gene ends were 4 bases for V and 0 bases for J; bases not matched to a gene: 5. The CDR3 here is CASSLGTSGMSTDTQYF. CDR3 nucleotides: TGCGCCAGCAGCCTAGGGACTAGCGGGATGAGCACAGATACGCAGTATTTT.

J is TRBJ2-7 and V is TRBV5-1, with a possible D match to TRBD1 (7 bases). Trimming cost V 4 bases and J 12 bases, with 23 bases left between them. Per germline, CDR1 SGHRS and CDR2 YFSETQ. CDR3 length: 14 residues. This chain's CDR3 is CASSRFGEDRPLYF. CDR3 nucleotides: TGCGCCAGCAGCCGATTTGGGGAGGACAGGCCCTTGTACTTC.

This clonotype was seen at least ten times. The chain combines TRBV29-1 with TRBJ1-3, with 11 bases identical to TRBD1. V shed 7 bases, J shed 0 bases, and the junction held 8 bases outside the gene matches. Germline V gives CDR1 SQVTM, CDR2 ANQGSEA. The CDR3 has 16 amino acids. The CDR3 region is CSGDRTGGISGNTIYF. DNA for the CDR3: TGCAGCGGTGATAGGACAGGGGGCATCTCTGGAAACACCATATATTTT.

This chain uses TRBV4-1 with TRBJ2-7, with no clear D. V shed 0 bases and J shed 5 bases, with 17 bases lying between them. The CDR3 totals 16 residues. Germline lookup yields CDR1 MGHRA and CDR2 YSYEKL. The CDR3 DNA sequence: TGCGCCAGCAGCCAAGAACCTTCCGGTACTATAGACGAGCAGTACTTC. Translation gives CASSQEPSGTIDEQYF.

The chain combines TRBV30 with TRBJ1-6; 7 bases agree with TRBD1. CDR3 length: 16 residues. Germline loops: CDR1 GTSNPN, CDR2 SVGIG (reference sequence). V gave up 1 base and J gave up 7 bases; unmatched junction bases: 10. The CDR3 loop is CAWSALTGVRNSPLHF. CDR3 in DNA: TGTGCCTGGAGTGCCCTCACAGGGGTGAGGAATTCACCCCTCCACTTT.

In its sample, this clonotype was seen many times. The rearrangement links TRBV11-3 to TRBJ2-3, with D uncertain. The V end lost 1 base, the J end lost 1 base, and 3 bases lay between the germline ends. This CDR3 is built from 13 residues. Germline V gene data show CDR1 as SGHNT and CDR2 as YENEEA. CDR3 in amino acids: CASSLGGTDTQYF. Written as DNA, the CDR3 is TGTGCCAGCAGCTTAGGTGGCACAGATACGCAGTATTTT.

This rearrangement joins TRBV27 to TRBJ1-1; the D is unclear. The CDR3 consists of 12 residues. Germline-derived CDR1 and CDR2 are MNHEY and SMNVEV (reference sequence). The V and J ends lost 7 bases and 0 bases respectively, with 6 bases between them. The CDR3 protein is CASTNLNTEAFF. In DNA form, the CDR3 reads TGTGCCAGCACTAATTTGAACACTGAAGCTTTCTTT.

This clonotype was counted many times. This rearrangement joins TRBV20-1 to TRBJ2-5, with 7 bases identical to TRBD1. The CDR3 spans 14 residues. Germline CDR1 and CDR2: DFQATT and SNEGSKA (reference sequence). V was clipped by 6 bases and J by 5 bases; unmatched bases: 12. CDR3 sequence: CSARLPGTVETQYF. CDR3 bases: TGCAGTGCCCGACTCCCCGGGACAGTGGAGACCCAGTACTTC.

The chain links TRBV18 to TRBJ1-3, with D possibly TRBD1 on 6 matching bases. The CDR3 is 15 amino acids. CDR1 and CDR2 from the germline V gene are KGHSH and LQKENI. V lost 3 bases and J lost 0, with 9 bases in between. CDR3 coding DNA: TGTGCCAGCTCACCCGGACAGCTCTCTGGAAACACCATATATTTT. Translating gives CASSPGQLSGNTIYF.

This clonotype was picked up many times. The rearrangement uses TRBV11-3 and TRBJ2-7; no definite D call. CDR3 length equals 11 residues. The germline V gene encodes CDR1 SGHNT and CDR2 YENEEA. Trimming took 4 bases from V and 3 from J, leaving 4 bases between them. Written as DNA, the CDR3 is TGTGCCAGCAGCTCCGGCTACGAGCAGTACTTC. It specifies CASSSGYEQYF.

In this sample, this clonotype turned up many times. The V and J genes are TRBV5-1 and TRBJ1-1; D gene unclear. In germline, CDR1 is SGHRS, CDR2 YFSETQ. The CDR3 is made up of 17 amino acids. V lost 0 bases, J lost 4 bases, and 19 bases lay in between. The CDR3 protein is CASSLALPRSAATEAFF. CDR3 nucleotide sequence: TGCGCCAGCAGCTTGGCCCTGCCCCGCTCAGCCGCCACTGAAGCTTTCTTT.